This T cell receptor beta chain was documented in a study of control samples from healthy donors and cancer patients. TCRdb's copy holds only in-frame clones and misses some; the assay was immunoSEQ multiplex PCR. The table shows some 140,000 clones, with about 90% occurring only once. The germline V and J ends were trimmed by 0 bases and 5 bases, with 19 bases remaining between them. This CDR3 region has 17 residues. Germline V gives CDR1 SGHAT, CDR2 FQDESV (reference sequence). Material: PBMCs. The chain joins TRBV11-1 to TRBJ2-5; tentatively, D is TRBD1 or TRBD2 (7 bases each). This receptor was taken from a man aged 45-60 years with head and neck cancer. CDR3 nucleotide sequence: TGTGCCAGCAGCTTAGCGCGGGGGACAGTGGGAGTGGAGACCCAGTACTTC. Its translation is CASSLARGTVGVETQYF.